In its sample, the clone carrying this TCR beta chain was seen many times. No antigen is known for it. The CDR3 has 16 amino acids. Germline lookup yields CDR1 SGHRS and CDR2 YFSETQ. Unmatched junction bases numbered 5, after V lost 4 bases and J lost 0 bases. The source of the sample is a study of neurological immune-mediated disorders. The study's findings and limits: The repertoires of 18 of 34 multiple sclerosis patients were placed by phylogenetic grouping in a single related-CDR3 cluster, which may be a signature. CDR3 amino acid sequences found in expanded clones were never shared across subjects, suggesting private repertoires in all groups.

The authors made cDNA by 5'RACE with 10-nucleotide random UMIs. Every sequencing run generated in excess of 170 million TCR-beta sequences. These sequences covered 15-18 subjects. A single record per CDR3 protein comes from TCRdb applying MiXCR to the 5' RACE reads. In the table there are under 70,000 distinct CDR3 sequences, less than 5.5% of which are singletons. The sequence derives from a woman in her thirties with multiple sclerosis. The chain joins TRBV5-1 to TRBJ1-3; 9 nucleotides agree with TRBD1. Sequencing was performed on PBMCs. CDR3 nucleotide sequence: TGCGCCAGCAGCGGCGGGACAGGGAACTCTGGAAACACCATATATTTT. Translating gives CASSGGTGNSGNTIYF.